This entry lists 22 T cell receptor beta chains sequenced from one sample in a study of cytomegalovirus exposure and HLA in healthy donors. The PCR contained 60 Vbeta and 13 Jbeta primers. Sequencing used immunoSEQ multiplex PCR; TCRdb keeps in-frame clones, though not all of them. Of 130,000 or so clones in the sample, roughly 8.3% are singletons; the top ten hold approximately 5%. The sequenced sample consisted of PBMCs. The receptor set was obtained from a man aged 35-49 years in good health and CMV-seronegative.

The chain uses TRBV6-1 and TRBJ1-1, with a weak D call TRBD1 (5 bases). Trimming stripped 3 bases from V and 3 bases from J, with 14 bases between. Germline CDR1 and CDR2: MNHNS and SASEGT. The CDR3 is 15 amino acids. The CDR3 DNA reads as TGTGCCAGCAGTGATTCAGGGAGGGTAGACACTGAAGCTTTCTTT. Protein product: CASSDSGRVDTEAFF.

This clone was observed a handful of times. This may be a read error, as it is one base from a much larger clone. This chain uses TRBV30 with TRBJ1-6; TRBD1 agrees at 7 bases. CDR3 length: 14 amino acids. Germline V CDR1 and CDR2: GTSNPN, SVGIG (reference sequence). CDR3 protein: CAWSDRGHSSPLNF. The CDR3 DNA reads TGTGCCTGGAGTGACAGGGGCCATTCTTCACCCCTCAACTTT.

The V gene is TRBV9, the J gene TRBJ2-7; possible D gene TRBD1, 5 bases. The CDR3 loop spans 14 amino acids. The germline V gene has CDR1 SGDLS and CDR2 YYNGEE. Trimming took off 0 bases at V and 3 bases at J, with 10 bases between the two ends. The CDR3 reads CASSVEWGGYEQYF. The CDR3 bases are TGTGCCAGCAGCGTAGAGTGGGGCGGCTACGAGCAGTACTTC.

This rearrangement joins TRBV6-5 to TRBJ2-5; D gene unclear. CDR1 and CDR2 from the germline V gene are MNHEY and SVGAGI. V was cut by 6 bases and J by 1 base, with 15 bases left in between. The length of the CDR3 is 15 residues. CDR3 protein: CASRLQSSFQETQYF. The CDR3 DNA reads TGTGCCAGCAGATTACAGAGTAGTTTCCAAGAGACCCAGTACTTC.

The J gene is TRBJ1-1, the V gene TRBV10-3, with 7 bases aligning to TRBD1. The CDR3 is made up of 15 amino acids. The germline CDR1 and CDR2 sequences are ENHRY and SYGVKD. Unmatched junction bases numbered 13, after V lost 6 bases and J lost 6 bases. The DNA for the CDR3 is TGTGCCATCAGGGGGGGACAGCCCGACGAAGCTGAAGCTTTCTTT. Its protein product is CAIRGGQPDEAEAFF.

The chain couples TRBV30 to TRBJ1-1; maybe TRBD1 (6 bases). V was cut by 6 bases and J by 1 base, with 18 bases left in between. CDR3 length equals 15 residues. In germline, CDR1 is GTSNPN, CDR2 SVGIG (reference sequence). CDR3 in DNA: TGTGCCTGTAACCCAGGACAGTCAGGGAACACTGAAGCTTTCTTT. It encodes CACNPGQSGNTEAFF.

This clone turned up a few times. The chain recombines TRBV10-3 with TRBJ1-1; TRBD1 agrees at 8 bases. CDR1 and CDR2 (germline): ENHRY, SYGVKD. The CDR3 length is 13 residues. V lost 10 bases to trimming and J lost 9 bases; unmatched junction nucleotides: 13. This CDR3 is CATRGQVETQAFF. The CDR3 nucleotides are TGTGCCACCCGGGGACAGGTAGAAACCCAAGCTTTCTTT.

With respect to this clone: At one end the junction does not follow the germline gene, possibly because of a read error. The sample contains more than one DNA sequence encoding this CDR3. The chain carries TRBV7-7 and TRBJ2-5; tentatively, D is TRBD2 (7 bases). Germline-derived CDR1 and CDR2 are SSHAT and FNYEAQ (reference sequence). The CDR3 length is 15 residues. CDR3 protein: CASSHNSGGQETQYF. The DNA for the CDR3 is TGTGCCAGCAGCCATAATTCGGGGGGCCAAGAGACTCAGTACTTC.

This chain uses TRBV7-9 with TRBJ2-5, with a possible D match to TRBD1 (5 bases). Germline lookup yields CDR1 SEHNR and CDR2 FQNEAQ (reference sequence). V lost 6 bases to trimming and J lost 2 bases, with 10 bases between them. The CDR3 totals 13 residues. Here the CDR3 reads CASRPDIQETQYF. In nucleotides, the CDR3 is TGTGCCAGCAGACCGGACATTCAAGAGACCCAGTACTTC.

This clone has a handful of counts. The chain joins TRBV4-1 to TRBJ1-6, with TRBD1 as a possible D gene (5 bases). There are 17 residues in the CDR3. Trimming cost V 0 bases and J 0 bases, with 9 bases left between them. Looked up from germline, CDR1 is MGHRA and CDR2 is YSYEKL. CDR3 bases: TGCGCCAGCAGCCAAGACGGCAGGGTCTCCTATAATTCACCCCTCCACTTT. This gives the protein CASSQDGRVSYNSPLHF.

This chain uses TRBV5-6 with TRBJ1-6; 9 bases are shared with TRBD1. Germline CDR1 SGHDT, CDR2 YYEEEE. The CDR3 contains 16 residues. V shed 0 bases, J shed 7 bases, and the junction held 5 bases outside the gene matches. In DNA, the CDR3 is TGTGCCAGCAGCTTGGTCGGGACAGGGAGCAATTCACCCCTCCACTTT. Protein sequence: CASSLVGTGSNSPLHF. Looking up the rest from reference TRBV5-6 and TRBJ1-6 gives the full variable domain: DAGVTQSPTHLIKTRGQQVTLRCSPKSGHDTVSWYQQALGQGPQFIFQYYEEEERQRGNFPDRFSGHQFPNYSSELNVNALLLGDSALYLCASSLVGTGSNSPLHFGNGTRLTVT.

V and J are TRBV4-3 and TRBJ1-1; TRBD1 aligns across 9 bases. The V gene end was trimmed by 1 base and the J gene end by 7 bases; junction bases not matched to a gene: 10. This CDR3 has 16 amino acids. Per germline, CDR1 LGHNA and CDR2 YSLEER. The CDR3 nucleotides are TGCGCCAGCAGCCAAGGAACACCGGGACAGGGAGGTGAAGCTTTCTTT. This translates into CASSQGTPGQGGEAFF.

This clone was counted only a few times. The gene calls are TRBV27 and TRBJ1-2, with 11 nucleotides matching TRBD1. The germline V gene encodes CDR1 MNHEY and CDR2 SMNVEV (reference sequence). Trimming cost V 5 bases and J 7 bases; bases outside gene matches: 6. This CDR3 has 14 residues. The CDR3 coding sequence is TGTGCCAGCAGTGGACAGGGGGCCAAGGGTGGCTACACCTTC. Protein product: CASSGQGAKGGYTF.

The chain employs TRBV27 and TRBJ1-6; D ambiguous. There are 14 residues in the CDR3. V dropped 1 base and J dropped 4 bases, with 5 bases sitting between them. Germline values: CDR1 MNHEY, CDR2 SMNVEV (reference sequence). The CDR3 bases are TGTGCCAGCAGTTTATGGGAGTATAATTCACCCCTCCACTTT. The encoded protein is CASSLWEYNSPLHF.

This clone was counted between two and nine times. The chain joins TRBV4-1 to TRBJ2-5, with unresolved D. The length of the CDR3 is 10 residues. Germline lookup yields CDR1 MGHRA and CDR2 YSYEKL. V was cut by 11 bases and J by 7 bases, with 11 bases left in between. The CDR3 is CAPRDGTQYF. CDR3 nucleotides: TGCGCCCCGAGAGATGGGACCCAGTACTTC.

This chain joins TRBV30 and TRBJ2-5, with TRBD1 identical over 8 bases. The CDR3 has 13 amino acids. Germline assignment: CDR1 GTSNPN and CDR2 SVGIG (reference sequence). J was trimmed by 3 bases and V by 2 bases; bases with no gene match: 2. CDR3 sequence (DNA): TGTGCCTGGAGTACAGGGGGAGAAGAGACCCAGTACTTC. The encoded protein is CAWSTGGEETQYF.

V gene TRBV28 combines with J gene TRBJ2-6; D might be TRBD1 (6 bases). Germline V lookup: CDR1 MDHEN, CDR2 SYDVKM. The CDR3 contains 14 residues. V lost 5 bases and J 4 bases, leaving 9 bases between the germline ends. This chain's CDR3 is CASSTGSGANVLTF. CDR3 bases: TGTGCCAGCAGTACAGGGTCCGGGGCCAACGTCCTGACTTTC.

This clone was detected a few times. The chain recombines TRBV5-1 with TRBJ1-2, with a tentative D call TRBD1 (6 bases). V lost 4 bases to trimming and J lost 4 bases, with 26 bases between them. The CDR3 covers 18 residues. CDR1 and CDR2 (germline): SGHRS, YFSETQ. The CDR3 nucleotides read TGCGCCAGCAGCGTTACGACAGGCCCGGCATACGCTATCTATGGCTACACCTTC. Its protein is CASSVTTGPAYAIYGYTF.

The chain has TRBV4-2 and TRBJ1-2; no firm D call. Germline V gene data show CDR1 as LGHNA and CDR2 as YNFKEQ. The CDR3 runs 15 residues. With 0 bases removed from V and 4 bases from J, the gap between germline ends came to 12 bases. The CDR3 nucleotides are TGTGCCAGCAGCCAAGAGAGGACGGGAAGCTATGGCTACACCTTC. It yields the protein CASSQERTGSYGYTF.

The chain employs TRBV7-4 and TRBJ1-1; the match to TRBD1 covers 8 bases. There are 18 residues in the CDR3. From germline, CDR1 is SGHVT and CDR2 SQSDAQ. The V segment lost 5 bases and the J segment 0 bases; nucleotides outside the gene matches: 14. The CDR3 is CASSVEGGQDFMNTEAFF. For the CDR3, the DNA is TGTGCCAGCAGCGTCGAGGGGGGACAGGATTTCATGAACACTGAAGCTTTCTTT.

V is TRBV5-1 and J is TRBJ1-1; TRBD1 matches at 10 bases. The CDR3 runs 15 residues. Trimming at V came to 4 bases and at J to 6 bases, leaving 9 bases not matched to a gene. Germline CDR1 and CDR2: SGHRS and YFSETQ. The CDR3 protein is CASSPRTGGDAEAFF. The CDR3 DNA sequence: TGCGCCAGCAGCCCCCGGACAGGGGGGGACGCTGAAGCTTTCTTT.

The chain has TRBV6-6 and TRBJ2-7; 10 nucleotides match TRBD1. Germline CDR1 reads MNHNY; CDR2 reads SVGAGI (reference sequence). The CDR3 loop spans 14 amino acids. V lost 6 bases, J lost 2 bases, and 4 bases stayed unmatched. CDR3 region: CASRRGTGAYEQYF. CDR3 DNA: TGTGCCAGCAGACGAGGGACAGGGGCCTACGAGCAGTACTTC.